This TCR beta chain was sequenced during a study of blood T cells in healthy people across ages. Study-wide context: Template switching retrieved approximately one barcoded beta molecule for each two T cells.

V lost 1 base and J 8 bases, leaving 8 bases between the germline ends. This CDR3 is 13 amino acids long. Germline V gene data show CDR1 as SGHDN and CDR2 as FVKESK. A J-beta primer mix and a sample-barcoded 5' primer were used in a second PCR of about 7 to 12 cycles. Using its own MiXCR run on the 5' RACE reads, TCRdb lists one record per CDR3 protein. Seen here are fewer than 800,000 distinct CDR3 sequences, 21% observed once, and the top ten hold 3% to 4%. This clonotype has more than one count but fewer than ten. Sequencing used blood. The rearrangement uses TRBV14 and TRBJ2-2; D remains unclear. The TCR originated in a man in his 70s in good health. In DNA, the CDR3 is TGTGCCAGCAGCCAAGTCGCGGTAGGGGAGCTGTTTTTT. Translating gives CASSQVAVGELFF.